Shown below are 20 T cell receptor beta chains from a single sample sequenced in a study of shared clonotypes between healthy human individuals. Profiling relied on immunoSEQ multiplex PCR, and the TCRdb table lists in-frame clones only, not all of them. In the table there are approximately 1.5 million clones, about 98.5% of which are singletons. Sequencing was carried out using naive CD4+ T cells sorted from blood. The subset is: CD45RA+ positively selected. Receptors originate from a man aged 25 to 45 in good health.

J is TRBJ1-1 and V is TRBV11-1; possibly TRBD1 for D (5 bases). CDR1 SGHAT and CDR2 FQDESV come from the germline V gene (reference sequence). V lost 5 bases and J lost 1, with 11 bases in between. CDR3 length: 14 amino acids. As DNA, the CDR3 is TGTGCCAGCAGCCAACTAACAGGGAACACTGAAGCTTTCTTT. This encodes CASSQLTGNTEAFF. Looking up the rest from reference TRBV11-1 and TRBJ1-1 gives the full variable domain: EAEVAQSPRYKITEKSQAVAFWCDPISGHATLYWYRQILGQGPELLVQFQDESVVDDSQLPKDRFSAERLKGVDSTLKIQPAELGDSAMYLCASSQLTGNTEAFFGQGTRLTVV.

CDR3: CASSLPDQPQHF. CDR3 in DNA: TGTGCCAGCAGCTTGCCAGATCAGCCCCAGCATTTT. This chain uses TRBV5-6 with TRBJ1-5; D is uncertain. From germline, CDR1 is SGHDT and CDR2 YYEEEE. Trimming took off 1 base at V and 5 bases at J, with 4 bases between the two ends. This CDR3 has 12 amino acids.

The table lists this clone with a count of one. The V and J genes are TRBV5-1 and TRBJ2-5; 13 bases are shared with TRBD2. The germline V gene encodes CDR1 SGHRS and CDR2 YFSETQ. V gave up 3 bases and J gave up 0 bases; unmatched junction bases: 2. The CDR3 has 16 residues. The CDR3 nucleotides read TGCGCCAGCAGCTGGGGACTAGCGGGGTACCAAGAGACCCAGTACTTC. Protein sequence: CASSWGLAGYQETQYF.

The gene calls are TRBV5-6 and TRBJ2-7; tentatively, D is TRBD1 or TRBD2 (5 bases each). Per germline, CDR1 SGHDT and CDR2 YYEEEE. V dropped 4 bases and J dropped 1 base, with 9 bases sitting between them. CDR3 length: 13 amino acids. Here the CDR3 reads CASSTRGSYEQYF. CDR3 in DNA: TGTGCCAGCAGCACTAGGGGTTCCTACGAGCAGTACTTC.

The chain joins TRBV9 to TRBJ2-1, with 9 bases that match TRBD2. This CDR3 has 14 residues. The V gene's germline CDR1 is SGDLS and CDR2 YYNGEE. The V segment lost 3 bases and the J segment 9 bases; nucleotides outside the gene matches: 7. The CDR3 is CASSEGTSRVEQFF. Here the CDR3 DNA reads TGTGCCAGCAGCGAAGGGACTAGCCGGGTTGAGCAGTTCTTC. Complete variable domain (other parts from reference TRBV9 and TRBJ2-1): DSGVTQTPKHLITATGQRVTLRCSPRSGDLSVYWYQQSLDQGLQFLIQYYNGEERAKGNILERFSAQQFPDLHSELNLSSLELGDSALYFCASSEGTSRVEQFFGPGTRLTVL.

The gene calls are TRBV10-2 and TRBJ2-7; the match to TRBD2 covers 11 bases. The germline V gene has CDR1 WSHSY and CDR2 SAAADI. V lost 6 bases to trimming and J lost 4 bases; unmatched junction nucleotides: 5. There are 14 residues in the CDR3. The CDR3 DNA reads as TGCGCCAGCAGAGAACTAGCGGGAGCGTACGAGCAGTACTTC. It yields the protein CASRELAGAYEQYF.

The chain recombines TRBV11-3 with TRBJ2-2; 7 nucleotides line up with TRBD2. The CDR3 contains 17 residues. The junction had 10 bases not matched to a gene; V was cut back by 1 base and J by 5 bases. The germline CDR1 and CDR2 sequences are SGHNT and YENEEA. The CDR3 DNA follows: TGTGCCAGCAGCTTAGGGCCCGGACTAGGAGAGACCGGGGAGCTGTTTTTT. Translation gives CASSLGPGLGETGELFF. Together with reference TRBV11-3 and TRBJ2-2, the CDR3 gives the full variable domain: EAGVVQSPRYKIIEKKQPVAFWCNPISGHNTLYWYLQNLGQGPELLIRYENEEAVDDSQLPKDRFSAERLKGVDSTLKIQPAELGDSAVYLCASSLGPGLGETGELFFGEGSRLTVL.

The chain recombines TRBV7-2 with TRBJ2-1, with a possible D match to TRBD2 (5 bases). Trimming shortened V by 5 bases and J by 0 bases, and 14 bases separated the two germline ends. The CDR3 runs to 16 residues. Germline CDR1 is SGHTA and CDR2 is FQGNSA. In DNA form, the CDR3 reads TGTGCCAGCAGCCCCTTCGGGGTTAGCTCCTACAATGAGCAGTTCTTC. Its protein product is CASSPFGVSSYNEQFF.

In the case of this clone: This sample includes further DNA sequences coding for the same CDR3. V gene TRBV19 combines with J gene TRBJ2-1; the match to TRBD2 covers 7 bases. Germline trimming cut 1 base from V and 8 bases from J; bases unmatched to any gene: 5. Germline V gives CDR1 LNHDA, CDR2 SQIVND (reference sequence). There are 14 residues in the CDR3. The CDR3 loop is CASSIGGGSDEQFF. The CDR3 DNA follows: TGTGCCAGTAGTATAGGAGGCGGGAGTGATGAGCAGTTCTTC.

This chain uses TRBV6-1 with TRBJ2-5, with D uncertain. CDR1 and CDR2 (germline): MNHNS, SASEGT. Trimming removed 2 bases from V and 4 bases from J, with 5 bases in between. CDR3 length: 12 residues. CDR3: CASSEQAETQYF. DNA for the CDR3: TGTGCCAGCAGTGAACAGGCAGAGACCCAGTACTTC.

CDR3 nucleotides: TGTGCCAGCAGTTGGGACAGGGGGGGTGAGTACGAGCAGTACTTC. This encodes CASSWDRGGEYEQYF. V is TRBV2 and J is TRBJ2-7, with TRBD1 identical over 11 bases. Germline loops: CDR1 SNHLY, CDR2 FYNNEI. Trimming took 5 bases from V and 4 from J; bases not matched to a gene: 7. The CDR3 spans 15 residues.

The V and J genes are TRBV28 and TRBJ2-2; 8 nucleotides match TRBD2. CDR3 length equals 17 residues. Germline CDR1 and CDR2: MDHEN and SYDVKM. Trimming at V came to 5 bases and at J to 1 base, leaving 9 bases not matched to a gene. The CDR3 DNA sequence: TGTGCCAGCAGTCCAGCGCCGGGACTAGTGAACACCGGGGAGCTGTTTTTT. This gives the protein CASSPAPGLVNTGELFF.

The table lists this clone with a count of one. The chain is built from TRBV6-1 and TRBJ2-2, with 8 bases identical to TRBD2. V trimming: 7 bases; J trimming: 7 bases; junction bases outside the gene matches: 5. The CDR3 runs to 13 residues. CDR1 and CDR2 (germline): MNHNS, SASEGT. Here the CDR3 reads CASTGGRVGELFF. CDR3 coding DNA: TGTGCCAGCACGGGAGGGCGGGTCGGGGAGCTGTTTTTT.

The V gene is TRBV29-1, the J gene TRBJ2-4; a weak D match, TRBD1 (6 bases). CDR1 is SQVTM, CDR2 ANQGSEA, per germline. V was pared by 7 bases and J by 0 bases, with 10 bases between. This CDR3 has 13 residues. CDR3 sequence (DNA): TGCAGCGCTGGGACATTAGCCAAAAACATTCAGTACTTC. This gives the protein CSAGTLAKNIQYF.

The CDR3 DNA reads as TGTGCCAGAGACAGGGGGAAAGGTCCCGAGCAGTTCTTC. This translates into CARDRGKGPEQFF. The gene calls are TRBV21-1 and TRBJ2-1; the tabulated D call, TRBD1, remains unverified against the DNA. TRBV21-1 is recorded as a pseudogene. The CDR3 covers 13 residues.

For this clone: Additional DNA sequences in this sample encode the identical CDR3. V and J are TRBV7-9 and TRBJ2-5; D is uncertain. Per germline, CDR1 SEHNR and CDR2 FQNEAQ (reference sequence). CDR3 length: 12 residues. The ends were cut back, 3 bases at V and 7 bases at J, with 9 bases in the middle. CDR3 in DNA: TGTGCCAGCAGCTTCAACGTGGGGACCCAGTACTTC. Translation gives CASSFNVGTQYF.

The chain is built from TRBV5-1 and TRBJ2-1, with D possibly being TRBD2 (5 bases). The CDR3 covers 16 residues. Trimming pared 0 bases from V and 3 bases from J, leaving 13 bases between. Germline CDR1 and CDR2: SGHRS and YFSETQ. In DNA form, the CDR3 reads TGCGCCAGCAGCTTGGATTCGGGAATTGGCTACAATGAGCAGTTCTTC. This encodes CASSLDSGIGYNEQFF.

This chain connects TRBV6-6 to TRBJ2-1; 8 nucleotides match TRBD2. The V and J ends lost 6 bases and 3 bases, in that order; junction bases with no gene match: 7. This CDR3 comprises 15 residues. The germline CDR1 and CDR2 sequences are MNHNY and SVGAGI (reference sequence). The CDR3, as DNA: TGTGCCAGCAGAGTTACGGGACTAGACTACAATGAGCAGTTCTTC. Protein product: CASRVTGLDYNEQFF.

This clone was counted a single time. This chain joins TRBV5-6 and TRBJ2-5; 10 bases map to TRBD2. Germline values: CDR1 SGHDT, CDR2 YYEEEE. With 0 bases clipped from V and 3 bases from J, the junction kept 5 bases outside the gene matches. The CDR3 has 16 residues. CDR3 residues: CASSLAGLAGEETQYF. CDR3 sequence (DNA): TGTGCCAGCAGCTTGGCCGGGCTAGCGGGAGAAGAGACCCAGTACTTC. The complete variable domain, with remaining parts taken from reference TRBV5-6 and TRBJ2-5, reads DAGVTQSPTHLIKTRGQQVTLRCSPKSGHDTVSWYQQALGQGPQFIFQYYEEEERQRGNFPDRFSGHQFPNYSSELNVNALLLGDSALYLCASSLAGLAGEETQYFGPGTRLLVL.

J is TRBJ2-1 and V is TRBV15; D is ambiguous. V lost 2 bases and J lost 4, with 18 bases in between. CDR1 and CDR2 (germline): LNHNV, YYDKDF (reference sequence). This CDR3 region has 17 residues. The DNA of the CDR3 is TGTGCCACCAGCAGACTACTATCCCTACGGCCGTACAATGAGCAGTTCTTC. It encodes CATSRLLSLRPYNEQFF.